The TCR beta chain under discussion was sequenced for a study of cytotoxic CD8 clonotypes in ibrutinib-treated CLL. The method was immunoSEQ multiplex PCR; TCRdb's version includes in-frame clones alone and lacks a portion of them. This sample has under 200,000 clones, with more than 65% found just once. Germline CDR1 is SGHRS and CDR2 is YFSETQ. The CDR3 runs 14 residues. The V end lost 1 base, the J end lost 2 bases, and 8 bases lay between the germline ends. The source is a human donor with chronic lymphocytic leukemia. Specimen: PBMCs, collected after 12 months of ibrutinib treatment. The V call is TRBV5-1, the J call TRBJ2-3; tentatively, D is TRBD2 (5 bases). The chain's CDR3 is CASSLMRDTDTQYF. CDR3 nucleotides: TGCGCCAGCAGCTTGATGAGGGACACAGATACGCAGTATTTT.